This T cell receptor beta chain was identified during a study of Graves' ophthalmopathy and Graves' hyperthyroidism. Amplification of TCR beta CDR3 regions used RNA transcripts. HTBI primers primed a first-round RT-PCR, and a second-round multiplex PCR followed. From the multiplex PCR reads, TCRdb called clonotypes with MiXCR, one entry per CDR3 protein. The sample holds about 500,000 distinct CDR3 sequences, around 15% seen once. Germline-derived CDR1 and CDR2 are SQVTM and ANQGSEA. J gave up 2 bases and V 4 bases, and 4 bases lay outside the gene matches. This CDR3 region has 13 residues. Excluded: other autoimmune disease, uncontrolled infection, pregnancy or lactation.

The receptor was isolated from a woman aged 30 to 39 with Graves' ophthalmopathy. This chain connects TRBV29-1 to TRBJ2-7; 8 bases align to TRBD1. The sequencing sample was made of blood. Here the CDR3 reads CSVARQGTYEQYF. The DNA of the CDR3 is TGCAGCGTTGCGAGACAGGGGACCTACGAGCAGTACTTC.